Listed below are T cell receptor beta chains from one sample, sequenced in a study of cytomegalovirus exposure and HLA in healthy donors. Profiling relied on immunoSEQ multiplex PCR, and the TCRdb table lists in-frame clones only, not all of them. The sample spans some 160,000 clones; the ten largest clones claim around 1.9%. The sample comprised PBMCs. These TCRs come from a man younger than 40 in good health and CMV-seronegative. Both conserved end residues are part of each CDR3. The D gene is left open where the match is weak.

TGTGCCAGCAGCTTCGGAGGTAACAATGAGCAGTTCTTC,CASSFGGNNEQFF,TRBJ2-1,TRBV5-4,NA
TGTGCCAGCAGCATTACTAGCACAGATACGCAGTATTTT,CASSITSTDTQYF,TRBJ2-3,TRBV7-3,NA
TGTGCCAGCAGCTCACAGGGCGGGGGAGGAAACACCATATATTTT,CASSSQGGGGNTIYF,TRBJ1-3,TRBV7-2,NA
TGTGCCAGCAAAACCGGGACTAGCGGGTGGAAGCAGTACTTC,CASKTGTSGWKQYF,TRBJ2-7,TRBV27,TRBD2
TGCGCCAGCAGCTTGGGGACAGGGTATGGCTACACCTTC,CASSLGTGYGYTF,TRBJ1-2,TRBV5-1,TRBD1
TGTGCCAGCAGCCCGGGGGCTAGCGGCTACAATGAGCAGTTCTTC,CASSPGASGYNEQFF,TRBJ2-1,TRBV7-7,NA
TGCGCCAGCAGCCAAGATACTAGCGGGAGGGTATATGCCGAGCAGTACTTC,CASSQDTSGRVYAEQYF,TRBJ2-7,TRBV4-3,TRBD2
TGTGCCTGGAGTGTATTTGCCGGGACAGGGGGACCCGCTTCGGAAAAACTGTTTTTT,CAWSVFAGTGGPASEKLFF,TRBJ1-4,TRBV30,TRBD1
TGTGCCAGCAGCTTAGGGACTAGCGGGGTGAACACCGGGGAGCTGTTTTTT,CASSLGTSGVNTGELFF,TRBJ2-2,TRBV13,TRBD2
TGCGCCAGCAGCTCGGGACAGGGGGCAGGAACTGAAGCTTTCTTT,CASSSGQGAGTEAFF,TRBJ1-1,TRBV5-1,TRBD1
TGCAGCGTAGAACCGGGACAGGGATACGAGCAGTACTTC,CSVEPGQGYEQYF,TRBJ2-7,TRBV29-1,TRBD1
TGTGCCAGCAGTGGACAGGGGGTTGGCTACACCTTC,CASSGQGVGYTF,TRBJ1-2,TRBV2,TRBD1
TGCGCCAGCAGGAGGGCGGCCGCTCCCAACTCGGATACGCAGTATTTT,CASRRAAAPNSDTQYF,TRBJ2-3,TRBV4-1,NA
TGTGCCGGGGACAGGGGGATCCAAGAGACCCAGTACTTC,CAGDRGIQETQYF,TRBJ2-5,TRBV6-4,TRBD1
TGTGCCAGCAGCTTGGGGGCTAGCGGAGGGACCGGGGAGCTGTTTTTT,CASSLGASGGTGELFF,TRBJ2-2,TRBV5-4,TRBD2
TGTGCCAGCACTTCTAGCGCAGGAGAAGGCGGGGAGCTGTTTTTT,CASTSSAGEGGELFF,TRBJ2-2,TRBV7-9,NA
TGCGCCAGCAGCCCCTCCACAGGGACTGGCTACACCTTC,CASSPSTGTGYTF,TRBJ1-2,TRBV4-1,NA
TGTGCCAGCAGTTACTCGAGCACTGTGAGCTCCTACGAGCAGTACTTC,CASSYSSTVSSYEQYF,TRBJ2-7,TRBV6-5,NA
TGCGCCAGCAGCTTGATGGGGACAGGGAGGGGCTACACCTTC,CASSLMGTGRGYTF,TRBJ1-2,TRBV5-1,TRBD1
TGCGCCAGCAGCTTGGCTGTCAGCGGGCCGTCCTACGAGCAGTACTTC,CASSLAVSGPSYEQYF,TRBJ2-7,TRBV5-1,NA
TGTGCCAGCAGTTCCCCAGGCCTTCCTCCCTACGAGCAGTACTTC,CASSSPGLPPYEQYF,TRBJ2-7,TRBV6-5,NA
TGTGCCAGCAGTGAATCCCAGGGGGCGGATGGCTACACCTTC,CASSESQGADGYTF,TRBJ1-2,TRBV6-4,TRBD1
TGTGCCAGCAGTTTAGGACCCCTCGGGACAGGGAGAGGTCAGCCCCAGCATTTT,CASSLGPLGTGRGQPQHF,TRBJ1-5,TRBV27,TRBD1
TGTGCCAGCTCACCAAATCGGGACAGGGTGCTGGGGCAGTACTTC,CASSPNRDRVLGQYF,TRBJ2-7,TRBV18,TRBD1
TGTGCCAGCAGCTTGCTAAACCCGATCAATGAGCAGTTCTTC,CASSLLNPINEQFF,TRBJ2-1,TRBV5-6,NA
TGCGCCAGCAGCTGGGCTAGCGGGTCATACAATGAGCAGTTCTTC,CASSWASGSYNEQFF,TRBJ2-1,TRBV5-1,TRBD2
TGTGCCTCCGGACAGGGGCTCACCGGGGAGCTGTTTTTT,CASGQGLTGELFF,TRBJ2-2,TRBV30,TRBD1
TGCGCCAGCAGAGCGGACCGATTGGGGGGCACTGAAGCTTTCTTT,CASRADRLGGTEAFF,TRBJ1-1,TRBV10-1,NA
TGCAGCGTTGGGACAGCCGTCACAGATACGCAGTATTTT,CSVGTAVTDTQYF,TRBJ2-3,TRBV29-1,NA
TGCGCCAGCAGTGGTGGAGCCCCCGGGCAGTACTTC,CASSGGAPGQYF,TRBJ2-5,TRBV10-2,NA
TGTGCCAGCAGTGACTCAGCGGCACTCACAGATACGCAGTATTTT,CASSDSAALTDTQYF,TRBJ2-3,TRBV6-4,NA
TGTGCCAGCAGCCTCAATCCTGGGCGGTCGTCGGGAGGCCCTCAATATTACAATGAGCAGTTCTTC,CASSLNPGRSSGGPQYYNEQFF,TRBJ2-1,TRBV12-1,NA
TGTGCCAGCAGCTTAGCGACGGTAGCCTATGGCTACACCTTC,CASSLATVAYGYTF,TRBJ1-2,TRBV7-9,NA
TGTGCCATCAGTGTGGGGACGGTAGCGGGAGTTTACAATGAGCAGTTCTTC,CAISVGTVAGVYNEQFF,TRBJ2-1,TRBV10-3,TRBD2
TGTGCCAGCAGTCCCCGCAATGAGCAGTTCTTC,CASSPRNEQFF,TRBJ2-1,TRBV28,NA
TGTGCCAGCAGCTCGACGGGACTAGCGGGAGCCTACGAGCAGTACTTC,CASSSTGLAGAYEQYF,TRBJ2-7,TRBV7-2,TRBD2
TGTGCTAGTGGATGGGGGCCACTCACAGATACGCAGTATTTT,CASGWGPLTDTQYF,TRBJ2-3,TRBV12-5,NA
TGTGCCATGGGGCAACAGGGGCCAGGGACCGGGGAGCTGTTTTTT,CAMGQQGPGTGELFF,TRBJ2-2,TRBV10-3,TRBD1
TGTGCCAGCAGCTGGGACAGCTACGAGCAGTACTTC,CASSWDSYEQYF,TRBJ2-7,TRBV5-6,TRBD1
TGTGCCAGCAGTTTAGAGGGAAAGGCCTACAATGAGCAGTTCTTC,CASSLEGKAYNEQFF,TRBJ2-1,TRBV27,NA
TGTGCCAGTAGTTGGAGGGCCACTGAAGCTTTCTTT,CASSWRATEAFF,TRBJ1-1,TRBV19,NA
TGTGCCAGCACTGACGGGGGATCTGACAGGGGCAGGTACGAGCAGTACTTC,CASTDGGSDRGRYEQYF,TRBJ2-7,TRBV6-1,TRBD1
TGTGCCAGCTCACCCGCGGGACGGTCGAACACTGAAGCTTTCTTT,CASSPAGRSNTEAFF,TRBJ1-1,TRBV18,NA